The text below deals with one T cell receptor (beta chain). The antigen is unknown. This specimen belongs to a study of PD-L1 blockade in urothelial cancer. Study-wide context: Once treatment had started, blood was analyzed at 3 weeks (second dose) and again at 6 weeks. Median T cell yield per blood sample was about 150,000 cells. General study points: Blood clones associated with the tumor expanded more at 3 weeks in durable-benefit patients.

Repertoires were generated with immunoSEQ multiplex PCR, while TCRdb's copy carries only in-frame clones and drops some. The sample contains around 50,000 clones, about 88% of which appear only once. CDR3 size: 14 residues. Per the germline V gene, CDR1 is WNHNN and CDR2 is SYGVQD (reference sequence). V shed 4 bases and J shed 2 bases, with 12 bases lying between them. Time point meaning: peripheral blood 6 weeks after treatment start. The cohort comprised individuals with locally advanced or metastatic urothelial carcinoma. The sequence was collected from a man aged 55 to 70 with urothelial cancer. The rearrangement joins TRBV10-1 to TRBJ2-7; D perhaps matches TRBD1 (6 bases). This specimen was PBMCs, taken around atezolizumab (anti-PD-L1) treatment. CDR3 coding DNA: TGCGCCAGCAGTGTGAACAGGGCTCCCTACGAGCAGTACTTC. It codes for CASSVNRAPYEQYF.